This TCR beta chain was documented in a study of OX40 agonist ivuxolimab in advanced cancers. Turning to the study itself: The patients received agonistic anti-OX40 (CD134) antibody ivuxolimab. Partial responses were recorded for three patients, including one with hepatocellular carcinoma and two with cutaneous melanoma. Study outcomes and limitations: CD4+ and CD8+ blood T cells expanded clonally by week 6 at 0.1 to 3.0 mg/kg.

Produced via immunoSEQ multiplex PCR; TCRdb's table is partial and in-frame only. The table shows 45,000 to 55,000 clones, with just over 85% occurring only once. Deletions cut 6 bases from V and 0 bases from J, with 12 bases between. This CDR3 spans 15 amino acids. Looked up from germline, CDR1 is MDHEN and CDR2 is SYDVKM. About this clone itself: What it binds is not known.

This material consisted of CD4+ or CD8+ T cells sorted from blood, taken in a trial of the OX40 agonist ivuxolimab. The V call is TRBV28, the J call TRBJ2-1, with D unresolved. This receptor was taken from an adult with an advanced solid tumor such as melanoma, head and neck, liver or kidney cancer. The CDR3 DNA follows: TGTGCCAGCAGCCTCTCTAGGAGCTCCTACAATGAGCAGTTCTTC. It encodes CASSLSRSSYNEQFF.